This is a list of T cell receptor beta chains from one sample in a study of blood T cells in healthy people across ages. One entry per CDR3 protein, called by TCRdb with MiXCR from the 5' RACE reads. The sample shows approximately 1.5 million distinct CDR3 sequences, under 55% of them seen only once. Sequenced: blood. The receptors were gathered from a young woman in good health. The CDR3 runs from the conserved cysteine through the conserved F or W. D genes are given only for firm matches. A row's size may be missing; if present it is once, few, many or a size class.

>NA|TRBV10-2|TRBJ1-2|NA
CASSVSLLNIGYTF
TGCGCCAGCAGTGTGAGTCTCCTCAATATCGGCTACACCTTC
>NA|TRBV4-3|TRBJ2-7|many
CASSQGYRFSYEQYF
TGCGCCAGCAGCCAAGGGTATCGATTCTCCTACGAGCAGTACTTC
>TRBD1|TRBV25-1|TRBJ1-6|NA
CASSGGQQYNSPLHF
TGTGCCAGCAGTGGGGGACAGCAATATAATTCACCCCTCCACTTT
>NA|TRBV4-3|TRBJ2-2|NA
CASSQDRVSTGELFF
TGCGCCAGCAGCCAAGACAGGGTTAGCACCGGGGAGCTGTTTTTT
>NA|TRBV11-2|TRBJ2-7|NA
CASRPLRGRPYEQYF
TGTGCCAGCAGGCCCTTGCGGGGTCGACCCTACGAGCAGTACTTC
>TRBD1|TRBV18|TRBJ2-7|few
CASSPQRDRVSYEQYF
TGTGCCAGCTCACCTCAACGGGACAGGGTTTCCTACGAGCAGTACTTC
>TRBD2|TRBV7-3|TRBJ2-1|NA
CASSSIAGGPSHEQFF
TGTGCCAGCAGCTCTATAGCGGGAGGGCCCTCCCATGAGCAGTTCTTC
>NA|TRBV6-5|TRBJ2-4|NA
CASSYSRGDIQYF
TGTGCCAGCAGTTACTCGAGGGGAGACATTCAGTACTTC
>NA|TRBV3-1|TRBJ1-5|NA
CASSQAAVGNQPQHF
TGTGCCAGCAGCCAAGCAGCCGTGGGCAATCAGCCTCAGCATTTT
>NA|TRBV12-3/TRBV12-4|TRBJ2-7|few
CASSGPAGSSYEQYF
TGTGCCAGCAGTGGACCTGCTGGTAGTTCCTACGAGCAGTACTTC
>NA|TRBV18|TRBJ2-7|few
CASSLVTETYEQYF
TGTGCCAGCTCACTAGTTACAGAAACCTACGAGCAGTACTTC
>TRBD1|TRBV25-1|TRBJ2-3|few
CASSPRSGTGSTDTQYF
TGTGCCAGCAGTCCGCGGTCGGGGACAGGCAGCACAGATACGCAGTATTTT
>TRBD1|TRBV4-1|TRBJ1-4|NA
CASSQDPQGAVGELFF
TGCGCCAGCAGCCAAGATCCTCAGGGGGCGGTTGGGGAACTGTTTTTT
>TRBD1|TRBV4-1|TRBJ1-5|few
CASSRTGEQPQHF
TGCGCCAGCAGCCGGACAGGGGAACAGCCCCAGCATTTT
>NA|TRBV29-1|TRBJ2-1|NA
CSVTRTAYNEQFF
TGCAGCGTTACGCGGACAGCTTACAATGAGCAGTTCTTC
>TRBD2|TRBV5-1|TRBJ2-1|NA
CASSRGLAMDDEQFF
TGCGCCAGCAGCAGGGGACTAGCGATGGACGATGAGCAGTTCTTC
>NA|TRBV6-2/TRBV6-3|TRBJ2-2|NA
CASSYRRLGTNTGELFF
TGTGCCAGCAGTTACCGGCGTCTTGGGACGAACACCGGGGAGCTGTTTTTT
>TRBD2|TRBV20-1|TRBJ2-1|NA
CSARDGTSFYEQFF
TGCAGTGCTAGAGACGGGACTAGCTTCTATGAGCAGTTCTTC
>TRBD1|TRBV4-1|TRBJ2-5|few
CASSPPGTEEETQYF
TGCGCCAGCAGCCCCCCGGGGACAGAAGAAGAGACCCAGTACTTC
>NA|TRBV24-1|TRBJ1-1|NA
CATSDLTRKNTEAFF
TGTGCCACCAGTGATTTGACACGAAAAAACACTGAAGCTTTCTTT
>NA|TRBV6-6|TRBJ1-5|NA
CASSSLNQLQHF
TGTGCCAGCAGTTCACTCAATCAGCTCCAGCATTTT
>NA|TRBV21-1|TRBJ2-1|NA
CASSKRWTSGTDNEQFF
TGTGCCAGCAGCAAAAGGTGGACTAGCGGGACTGACAATGAGCAGTTCTTC
>NA|TRBV7-7|TRBJ2-6|once
CASSLVPSLEGANVLTF
TGTGCTAGCAGCTTAGTTCCATCCCTTGAGGGGGCCAACGTCCTGACTTTC
>NA|TRBV7-9|TRBJ2-7|many
CASSGSARTYEQYF
TGTGCCAGCAGCGGATCCGCTCGAACCTACGAGCAGTACTTC
>TRBD2|TRBV28|TRBJ2-1|few
CASSRGLANYNEQFF
TGTGCCAGCAGCCGGGGACTAGCGAACTACAATGAGCAGTTCTTC
>TRBD1|TRBV27|TRBJ1-1|NA
CASSLSWRGRAEAFF
TGTGCCAGCAGTTTATCGTGGAGGGGGCGGGCTGAAGCTTTCTTT
>NA|TRBV5-1|TRBJ2-1|few
CASSLAMRTPYNEQFF
TGCGCCAGCAGCTTGGCCATGCGGACCCCCTACAATGAGCAGTTCTTC
>NA|TRBV28|TRBJ1-2|NA
CAISFGGYGYTF
TGTGCCATCAGTTTTGGAGGCTATGGCTACACCTTC
>TRBD2|TRBV7-9|TRBJ2-7|NA
CASSLLAGVGYEQYF
TGTGCCAGCAGCTTACTAGCGGGAGTAGGTTACGAGCAGTACTTC
>TRBD2|TRBV20-1|TRBJ2-7|NA
CSARRASGVRVYEQYF
TGCAGTGCTAGAAGGGCTAGCGGGGTCCGTGTCTACGAGCAGTACTTC
>NA|TRBV6-5|TRBJ2-7|NA
CASRIGGRYNEQYF
TGTGCCAGTCGGATTGGGGGGAGGTACAATGAGCAGTACTTC